This T cell receptor (beta chain) was identified during a study of post-analysis software for immune sequencing data. Concerning this clonotype: What it binds is unknown.

General study results and limits: The five TRBV segments detected at higher frequency in patients than in controls included TRBV5-6, TRBV5-1 and TRBV20-1.

CDR1 and CDR2 (germline): MNHEY, SVGEGT. The CDR3 has 18 amino acids. Trimming shortened V by 3 bases and J by 8 bases, and 26 bases separated the two germline ends. Sequencing libraries made from TCR beta cDNA carried unique molecular identifiers. One entry per CDR3 protein, called by TCRdb with MiXCR from the PCR reads. The repertoire holds about 770,000 distinct CDR3 sequences, with around 42% as singletons. This TCR was sampled from a girl aged 5-17 years with multiple sclerosis. The chain carries TRBV6-2 or TRBV6-3 and TRBJ2-1; TRBD2 is a possible D gene (6 bases). The specimen was blood. The CDR3 DNA reads as TGTGCCAGCAGTTATCTTGTTAGTCGGGACTCACCAGAAGATGAGCAGTTCTTC. Amino acid sequence: CASSYLVSRDSPEDEQFF.